The subject of this entry is one T cell receptor (beta chain). Antigen unknown. The data originate from a study of cytomegalovirus exposure and HLA in healthy donors. The study's findings and limits: In a later analysis, the majority of CMV-associated beta chains seemingly showed HLA restriction. Some public TCRs appeared in many individuals, while most sequences were rare. TCR beta V segments were, for the most part, productive about 90% or about 30% of the time in an earlier analysis.

Researchers ran the PCR with 60 Vbeta and 13 Jbeta primers. TCRdb keeps only in-frame clones here, not all; method: immunoSEQ multiplex PCR. The sample records about 140,000 clones, over 70% being singletons. Trimming cost V 5 bases and J 4 bases; bases outside gene matches: 7. Germline-derived CDR1 and CDR2 are SGHAT and FQNNGV. This CDR3 spans 15 amino acids. Material: PBMCs. The chain joins TRBV11-2 to TRBJ1-2, with 10 bases lining up with TRBD1. The receptor was isolated from a man younger than 30 in good health and CMV-seronegative. As DNA, the CDR3 is TGTGCCAGCAGCCAGACAGGGGGCGAGGGCTATGGCTACACCTTC. It translates to CASSQTGGEGYGYTF. The full variable domain, with the rest looked up from reference TRBV11-2 and TRBJ1-2, is EAGVAQSPRYKIIEKRQSVAFWCNPISGHATLYWYQQILGQGPKLLIQFQNNGVVDDSQLPKDRFSAERLKGVDSTLKIQPAKLEDSAVYLCASSQTGGEGYGYTFGSGTRLTVV.